These 5 T cell receptor beta chains originate from one sample sequenced in a study of human T cells and chemical hapten exposure. Time point given: pre-sensitization, week 0. Indicated treatment: therapeutic diphenylcyclopropenone sensitization with weekly scalp DPC. From the RACE reads, TCRdb called clonotypes with MiXCR, one entry per CDR3 protein. Of about 85,000 distinct CDR3 sequences listed, 8.5% to 9% were seen once; the top ten hold approximately 2.8%. The sample here was whole blood, taken in connection with sensitization to the hapten diphenylcyclopropenone (DPC). Every receptor here comes from a man in his forties or fifties with alopecia areata. Some clones in this sample may be carry-over from other donors' samples.

This clonotype was counted between two and nine times. This chain links TRBV20-1 with TRBJ1-5, with D possibly matching TRBD1 (6 bases). This CDR3 contains 14 residues. V was shortened by 3 bases and J by 3 bases, with 12 bases between the two germline ends. Germline CDR1 and CDR2: DFQATT and SNEGSKA (reference sequence). DNA for the CDR3: TGCAGTGCTAGGGCAGGGGTTCCCAATCAGCCCCAGCATTTT. Translated: CSARAGVPNQPQHF.

This clonotype has at least ten counts. The chain links TRBV5-1 to TRBJ2-3, with D possibly TRBD1 on 6 matching bases. The ends were cut back, 4 bases at V and 3 bases at J, with 24 bases in the middle. Germline V gives CDR1 SGHRS, CDR2 YFSETQ. The CDR3 loop spans 18 amino acids. The CDR3 region has the DNA TGCGCCAGCAGCGCTGACAGGCCGGGGCCTTTTAGGACAGATACGCAGTATTTT. It encodes CASSADRPGPFRTDTQYF.

For the CDR3, the DNA is TGCAGTGCCCCCGAGACTAGCGGGATGGACGAGCAGTACTTC. This sequence encodes CSAPETSGMDEQYF. This chain uses TRBV20-1 with TRBJ2-7, with 11 bases identical to TRBD2. Germline CDR1 reads DFQATT; CDR2 reads SNEGSKA (reference sequence). The length of the CDR3 is 14 residues. J was trimmed by 5 bases and V by 6 bases; bases with no gene match: 9.

This clonotype came up a few times. The gene calls are TRBV30 and TRBJ2-3; D is unclear. CDR1 is GTSNPN and CDR2 is SVGIG in the germline V gene (reference sequence). The V end lost 0 bases, the J end lost 5 bases, and 6 bases lay between the germline ends. The CDR3 has 12 residues. The CDR3 loop is CAWSVLVDTQYF. The CDR3 DNA is TGTGCCTGGAGTGTACTTGTAGATACGCAGTATTTT.

In this sample, this clonotype turned up many times. The chain combines TRBV5-1 with TRBJ1-4; D may be TRBD1 (6 bases). The CDR3 runs to 14 residues. V lost 4 bases and J 4 bases, leaving 11 bases between the germline ends. Germline CDR1 reads SGHRS; CDR2 reads YFSETQ. The CDR3: CASSVGQSNEKLFF. The CDR3 DNA follows: TGCGCCAGCAGCGTCGGACAGAGTAATGAAAAACTGTTTTTT.